One and the same sample provided the 13 T cell receptor beta chains below, sequenced in a study of cytomegalovirus exposure and HLA in healthy donors. Amplification used 60 Vbeta primers and 13 Jbeta primers. Assay used: immunoSEQ multiplex PCR; TCRdb lists only in-frame clones, some missing. This table has 150,000 or so clones, around 84% appearing once. The material sequenced was PBMCs. The receptors come from a woman aged 40 to 55 in good health and CMV-seropositive.

This chain uses TRBV9 with TRBJ2-1, with TRBD2 matching 15 bases. J lost 8 bases, V lost 3 bases, and 9 bases had no gene match. This CDR3 region has 17 residues. Per germline, CDR1 SGDLS and CDR2 YYNGEE. Written as DNA, the CDR3 is TGTGCCAGCAGCGGGACTAGCGGGAGGGCCAGTCGGGATGAGCAGTTCTTC. This sequence encodes CASSGTSGRASRDEQFF. Combining the CDR3 with reference TRBV9 and TRBJ2-1 gives the whole variable domain DSGVTQTPKHLITATGQRVTLRCSPRSGDLSVYWYQQSLDQGLQFLIQYYNGEERAKGNILERFSAQQFPDLHSELNLSSLELGDSALYFCASSGTSGRASRDEQFFGPGTRLTVL.

This chain links TRBV27 with TRBJ1-5; TRBD1 matches 12 bases. The CDR3 sequence is 15 residues long. Germline V gene data show CDR1 as MNHEY and CDR2 as SMNVEV (reference sequence). Trimming at V came to 6 bases and at J to 7 bases, leaving 7 bases not matched to a gene. The CDR3 reads CASRSTGTGGQPQHF. The CDR3 DNA is TGTGCCAGCAGGTCTACTGGGACAGGGGGCCAGCCCCAGCATTTT.

The chain joins TRBV6-6 to TRBJ2-1; 9 nucleotides agree with TRBD1. J was trimmed by 4 bases and V by 10 bases; bases with no gene match: 11. The germline gives CDR1 MNHNY, CDR2 SVGAGI (reference sequence). This CDR3 is built from 15 residues. For the CDR3, the DNA is TGTGCCACCCAACCTTGGGGACAGGGTTACAATGAGCAGTTCTTC. Translating it yields CATQPWGQGYNEQFF.

The chain recombines TRBV27 with TRBJ2-7; D may be TRBD2 (6 bases). CDR1 MNHEY and CDR2 SMNVEV come from the germline V gene (reference sequence). The CDR3 has 12 residues. Trimming stripped 3 bases from V and 3 bases from J, with 6 bases between. CDR3 amino acids: CASSFSGYEQYF. DNA for the CDR3: TGTGCCAGCAGTTTTAGCGGCTACGAGCAGTACTTC.

The rearrangement joins TRBV27 to TRBJ2-7; a weak D match, TRBD1 (5 bases). The CDR3 runs to 13 residues. Germline V gives CDR1 MNHEY, CDR2 SMNVEV (reference sequence). Trimming left V 5 bases short and J 4 bases short, with 12 bases between. This chain's CDR3 is CASSPGWAYEQYF. The CDR3 DNA is TGTGCCAGCAGTCCAGGGTGGGCGTACGAGCAGTACTTC.

This chain links TRBV10-3 with TRBJ2-2, with TRBD2 matching over 8 bases. The J segment lost 2 bases and the V segment lost 10 bases, leaving 3 bases of the junction unmatched. Germline CDR1 and CDR2: ENHRY and SYGVKD. The CDR3 spans 13 residues. The CDR3 protein is CATREGNTGELFF. The CDR3 DNA sequence: TGTGCCACCCGGGAGGGAAACACCGGGGAGCTGTTTTTT.

The DNA for the CDR3 is TGTGCCAGCAGTTTAGGGACAGGGTCTATAAGAGATGGCTACACCTTC. It is translated as CASSLGTGSIRDGYTF. This rearrangement joins TRBV27 to TRBJ1-2; 9 bases match TRBD1. The CDR3 consists of 16 residues. CDR1 is MNHEY and CDR2 is SMNVEV in the germline V gene (reference sequence). The trim removed 2 bases at V and 6 bases at J, leaving 10 bases unmatched.

This chain joins TRBV6-5 and TRBJ1-1; a possible D gene is TRBD1 (6 bases). The V gene's germline CDR1 is MNHEY and CDR2 SVGAGI. This CDR3 has 14 residues. Between the trimmed V and J ends, which lost 5 bases and 0 bases, there was a span of 10 bases. For the CDR3, the DNA is TGTGCCAGCAGTCACAGGGAAATGAACACTGAAGCTTTCTTT. Translation gives CASSHREMNTEAFF.

The V and J genes are TRBV30 and TRBJ1-1, with D maybe TRBD1 (5 bases). CDR1 and CDR2 from the germline V gene are GTSNPN and SVGIG (reference sequence). V was clipped by 3 bases and J by 4 bases, with 12 bases between them. The CDR3 loop spans 13 amino acids. Here the CDR3 reads CAWRQGGLTEAFF. Written as DNA, the CDR3 is TGTGCCTGGAGGCAGGGTGGGCTCACTGAAGCTTTCTTT.

The chain uses TRBV5-6 and TRBJ2-6; the D gene is possibly TRBD1 (5 bases). Trimming removed 2 bases at V and 1 base at J, with 13 bases between. Germline assignment: CDR1 SGHDT and CDR2 YYEEEE. This CDR3 has 17 residues. This CDR3 reads CASSFPQVVSGANVLTF. The CDR3 region has the DNA TGTGCCAGCAGCTTTCCACAGGTGGTATCTGGGGCCAACGTCCTGACTTTC.

This chain links TRBV29-1 with TRBJ2-7; 8 positions agree with TRBD1. Trimming took 2 bases from V and 4 from J; bases not matched to a gene: 1. CDR3 length: 12 residues. The germline V gene has CDR1 SQVTM and CDR2 ANQGSEA. The CDR3 region is CSVETGGYEQYF. CDR3 coding DNA: TGCAGCGTTGAAACAGGGGGTTACGAGCAGTACTTC.

For this clone: Additional DNA sequences in this sample encode the identical CDR3. V and J are TRBV7-9 and TRBJ2-3; D is ambiguous. This CDR3 has 12 residues. Trimming removed 4 bases from V and 2 bases from J, with 4 bases in between. In germline, CDR1 is SEHNR, CDR2 FQNEAQ (reference sequence). This chain's CDR3 is CASSSSTDTQYF. The CDR3 DNA reads TGTGCCAGCAGCTCCTCCACAGATACGCAGTATTTT.

This chain connects TRBV11-2 to TRBJ2-7; D ambiguous. Germline V gene sequence: CDR1 SGHAT, CDR2 FQNNGV. There are 14 residues in the CDR3. Trimming took 2 bases from V and 1 from J, leaving 9 bases between them. CDR3 sequence reads: CASSLNIPSYEQYF. The CDR3 nucleotides read TGTGCCAGCAGCTTAAACATCCCATCCTACGAGCAGTACTTC.